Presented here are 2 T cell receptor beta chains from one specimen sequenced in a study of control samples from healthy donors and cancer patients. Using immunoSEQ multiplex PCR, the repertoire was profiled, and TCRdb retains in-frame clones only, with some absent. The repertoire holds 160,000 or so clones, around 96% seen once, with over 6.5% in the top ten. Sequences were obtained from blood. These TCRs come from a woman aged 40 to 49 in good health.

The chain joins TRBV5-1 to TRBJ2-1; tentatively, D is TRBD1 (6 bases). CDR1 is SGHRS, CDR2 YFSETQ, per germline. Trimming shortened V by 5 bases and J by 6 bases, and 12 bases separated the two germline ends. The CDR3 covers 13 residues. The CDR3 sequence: CASSLGGSNEQFF. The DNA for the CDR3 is TGCGCCAGCAGTCTTGGGGGCTCCAATGAGCAGTTCTTC.

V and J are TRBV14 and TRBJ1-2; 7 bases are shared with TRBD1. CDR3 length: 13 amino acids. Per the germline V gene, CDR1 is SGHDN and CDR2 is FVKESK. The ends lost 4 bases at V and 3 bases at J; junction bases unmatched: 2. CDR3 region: CASSLGQDYGYTF. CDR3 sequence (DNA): TGTGCCAGCAGCCTCGGACAGGACTATGGCTACACCTTC.